This T cell receptor (beta chain) came from a study of blood T cell repertoires in COVID-19 (dated by TCRdb to about 2020). Turning to the overall study: The collaborator samples originated in the United States, Italy and Spain and spanned the acute and convalescent phases of COVID-19. Samples came from the ongoing ImmuneRACE study (first 160 participants) plus 1,254 subjects from 6 global collaborators. The prospective study material was composed of cDNA or gDNA derived from T cells, B-cell-depleted T cells, or PBMCs. Where available, HLA class I and class II types were taken from metadata supplied by the sample provider and were not determined by assay-based typing. Deeply sampled blood TCRbeta repertoires from subjects exposed to, actively infected with, or recovered from COVID-19 were included in the dataset. The repertoires were released in a freely available public database meant as a resource for research on the immune response to SARS-CoV-2. Sample metadata almost always included a de-identified subject ID, COVID-19 status, age in years and sex.

Each collaborating institution followed its own protocols to collect whole blood in K2EDTA tubes. For TCRbeta analysis, collaborators shipped samples in one of three forms: frozen whole blood, isolated PBMCs, or DNA extracted from either of those sample types. In the germline V gene, CDR1 corresponds to WSHSY and CDR2 to SAAADI. There are 15 amino acids in the CDR3, from cysteine to phenylalanine inclusive. Solely the CDR3 DNA is kept, with 45 bases framed from the first base. Trimming leaves V shorter by 6 bases and J shorter by 0 bases, with the junction holding 4 bases beyond the gene matches. This clone has more than one count but fewer than ten. Its antigen is currently not known. No per-base quality is available; no much larger clone lies one base away. TCRbeta CDR3 regions were amplified from genomic DNA using the immunoSEQ Assay, a bias-controlled multiplex PCR. In the paper's pipeline: The number of nucleated cells in each sample was estimated by amplification of reference gene primers within the assay. To quantify the absolute abundance of each unique TCRbeta CDR3 rearrangement, sequence reads were collapsed and filtered. For each sample, productive Simpson clonality was calculated as the square root of Simpson's diversity index over productive rearrangements. The clones in this table, taken by TCRdb from immuneACCESS, are in-frame only. Not every clone is retained; where verified, under half of the shortfall comes from an unresolved V gene, and the cause of the rest is unknown. Clone size and the V and J calls come from that table; the DNA yielded D and trimming. This sample lists under 150,000 clones; 85% to 90% were detected once. 1.5% to 1.9% of the sample is held by the ten biggest clonotypes.

On the study overall, not on this receptor specifically: The amount of clinical and demographic metadata varied by source and participant and was provided uncurated.

This receptor was obtained from a human donor in a cohort sampled during active COVID-19. The sample was peripheral blood. The chain uses TRBV10-2 and TRBJ2-5; the junction holds 10 bases that match TRBD2. The CDR3 sequence is CASRNLAGDQETQYF. In nucleotide form, the sequence is TGCGCCAGCAGAAATCTAGCGGGAGACCAAGAGACCCAGTACTTC.